This T cell receptor (beta chain) was recovered during a study of CD8 T cells in Susac syndrome. RNA was extracted with the RNeasy kit, and a quantity of about 0.5 to 1 ug was reverse transcribed using random hexamers. With immunoSEQ multiplex PCR, TCR beta CDR3 was amplified across 54 Vbeta and 13 Jbeta. TCRdb reanalysed the immunoSEQ multiplex PCR reads using MiXCR and keeps one entry per CDR3 protein. This table holds about 280,000 distinct CDR3 sequences, around 84% found once. This TCR derives from a human donor with multiple sclerosis. The source material was CD8+ T cells from PBMCs.

The CDR3 protein is CASSFRAKGIHGYTF. The DNA of the CDR3 is TGTGCCAGCAGTTTCCGGGCCAAGGGAATCCATGGCTACACCTTC. The rearrangement links TRBV25-1 to TRBJ1-2; D is ambiguous. CDR3 length: 15 amino acids. Germline V gene data show CDR1 as MGHDK and CDR2 as SYGVNS. V was clipped by 5 bases and J by 6 bases, with 19 bases between them.